These T cell receptor beta chains were read from a single sample in a study of CXCR3-negative and CXCR3-positive naive CD8 T cells. Reanalyzing the 5' RACE reads, TCRdb keeps one entry per CDR3 protein, without DNA. Its table records more than 75,000 distinct CDR3 sequences. Sequences were obtained from naive CXCR3+ CD8+ T cells from blood. These TCRs come from a human donor in good health. Some clones in this sample may be carry-over from other donors' samples. Each CDR3 is given with its conserved first and last residue.

CDR3aa: CASSLGSTEQFF; v_gene: TRBV12-3/TRBV12-4; j_gene: TRBJ2-1
CDR3aa: CASSWSGEQYF; v_gene: TRBV6-2/TRBV6-3; j_gene: TRBJ2-7
CDR3aa: CASSLLTGSNEQYF; v_gene: TRBV7-9; j_gene: TRBJ2-7
CDR3aa: CASSLGTSGGYEQYF; v_gene: TRBV6-5; j_gene: TRBJ2-7
CDR3aa: CAGGVRDHNEQFF; v_gene: TRBV9; j_gene: TRBJ2-1
CDR3aa: CSARDLATRSWVKETQYF; v_gene: TRBV20-1; j_gene: TRBJ2-5
CDR3aa: CASTWGENTGELFF; v_gene: TRBV28; j_gene: TRBJ2-2
CDR3aa: CASSPLRTFYEQYF; v_gene: TRBV28; j_gene: TRBJ2-7
CDR3aa: CASRSGFSVNQPQHF; v_gene: TRBV7-2; j_gene: TRBJ1-5
CDR3aa: CASSSLGTGREQYF; v_gene: TRBV7-9; j_gene: TRBJ2-7
CDR3aa: CASSLSERPQETQYF; v_gene: TRBV4-2; j_gene: TRBJ2-5
CDR3aa: CASSPNPGLLTGELFF; v_gene: TRBV19; j_gene: TRBJ2-2
CDR3aa: CSARTGVNEQFF; v_gene: TRBV20-1; j_gene: TRBJ2-1
CDR3aa: CATSRVRTSTYNEQFF; v_gene: TRBV15; j_gene: TRBJ2-1
CDR3aa: CASSVAGTGVRDEQFF; v_gene: TRBV9; j_gene: TRBJ2-1
CDR3aa: CASSLSPYNSPLHF; v_gene: TRBV28; j_gene: TRBJ1-6
CDR3aa: CASRVLTGSDQETQYF; v_gene: TRBV28; j_gene: TRBJ2-5
CDR3aa: CASIGGRGAYNEQFF; v_gene: TRBV12-3/TRBV12-4; j_gene: TRBJ2-1
CDR3aa: CASSFSWGSSYNEQFF; v_gene: TRBV28; j_gene: TRBJ2-1
CDR3aa: CASSYSNNLADTQYF; v_gene: TRBV6-2/TRBV6-3; j_gene: TRBJ2-3
CDR3aa: CASSLVGGGTEAFF; v_gene: TRBV7-8; j_gene: TRBJ1-1
CDR3aa: CASSPVRESAYEQYF; v_gene: TRBV4-2; j_gene: TRBJ2-7
CDR3aa: CASGDRKYGYTF; v_gene: TRBV28; j_gene: TRBJ1-2